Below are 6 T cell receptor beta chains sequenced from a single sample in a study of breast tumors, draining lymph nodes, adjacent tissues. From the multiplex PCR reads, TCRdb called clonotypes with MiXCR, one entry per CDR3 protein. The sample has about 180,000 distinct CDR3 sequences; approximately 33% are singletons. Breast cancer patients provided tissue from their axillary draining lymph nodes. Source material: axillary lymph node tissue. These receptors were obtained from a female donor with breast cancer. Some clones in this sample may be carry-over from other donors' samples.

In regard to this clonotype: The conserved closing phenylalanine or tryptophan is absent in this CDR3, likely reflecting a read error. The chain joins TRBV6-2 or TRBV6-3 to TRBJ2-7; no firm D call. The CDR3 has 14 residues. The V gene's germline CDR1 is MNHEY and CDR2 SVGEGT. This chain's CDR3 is CASSHSLVAHEQYL. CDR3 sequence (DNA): TGTGCCAGCAGTCACTCCCTAGTCGCCCACGAGCAGTACCTC.

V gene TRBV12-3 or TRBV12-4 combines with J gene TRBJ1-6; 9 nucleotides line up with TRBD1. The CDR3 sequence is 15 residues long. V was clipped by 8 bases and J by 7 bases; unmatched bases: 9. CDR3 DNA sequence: TGTGCCAGCCGAGATACCGGGACAGGGAATTCACCCCTCCACTTT. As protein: CASRDTGTGNSPLHF.

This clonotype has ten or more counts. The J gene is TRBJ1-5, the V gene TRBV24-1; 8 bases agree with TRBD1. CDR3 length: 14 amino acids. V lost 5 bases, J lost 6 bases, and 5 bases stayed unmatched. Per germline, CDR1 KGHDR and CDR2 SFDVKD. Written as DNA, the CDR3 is TGTGCCACCAGTGGGACAGGGAGTACTCAGCCCCAGCATTTT. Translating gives CATSGTGSTQPQHF.

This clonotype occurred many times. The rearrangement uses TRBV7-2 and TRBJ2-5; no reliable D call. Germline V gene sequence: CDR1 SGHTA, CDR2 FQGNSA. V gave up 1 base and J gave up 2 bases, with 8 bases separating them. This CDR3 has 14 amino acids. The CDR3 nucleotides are TGTGCCAGCAGCTTAGGGTTGCGGCAAGAGACCCAGTACTTC. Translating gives CASSLGLRQETQYF.

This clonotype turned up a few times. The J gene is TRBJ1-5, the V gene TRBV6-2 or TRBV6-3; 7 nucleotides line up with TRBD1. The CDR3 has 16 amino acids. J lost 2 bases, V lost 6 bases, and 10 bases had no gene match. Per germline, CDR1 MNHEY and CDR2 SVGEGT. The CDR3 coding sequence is TGTGCCAGCAGCCTTATGAGGGGGCAGCGCAATCAGCCCCAGCATTTT. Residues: CASSLMRGQRNQPQHF.

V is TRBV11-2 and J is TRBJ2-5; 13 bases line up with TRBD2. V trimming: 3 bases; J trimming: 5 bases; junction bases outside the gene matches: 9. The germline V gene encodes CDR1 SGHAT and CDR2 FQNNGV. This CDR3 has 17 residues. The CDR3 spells CASSLELAGGPRETQYF. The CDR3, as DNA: TGTGCCAGCAGCTTGGAACTAGCGGGAGGGCCCCGGGAGACCCAGTACTTC.